Presented here are 2 T cell receptor beta chains from one specimen sequenced in a study of patients and donors after allogeneic stem cell transplantation. TCRdb reprocessed the RT-PCR reads with MiXCR, giving one entry per CDR3 protein. Of some 960,000 distinct CDR3 sequences in the sample, about a sixth are singletons; the top ten hold 5.5% to 6.5%. The specimen sequenced was blood, either unsorted or a sorted T cell fraction (not recorded which). Receptors were obtained from a human donor who was either an allogeneic HSCT recipient or a stem cell or donor lymphocyte infusion donor (not recorded which). It is not recorded whose cells these are; they may come from a transplant donor.

This clonotype was seen a handful of times. J is TRBJ2-7 and V is TRBV6-2 or TRBV6-3; TRBD1 is a possible D gene (6 bases). This CDR3 is built from 15 residues. V was cut by 4 bases and J by 5 bases, with 18 bases left in between. In germline, CDR1 is MNHEY, CDR2 SVGEGT. The CDR3 reads CASSSPDRMGHEQYF. CDR3 nucleotide sequence: TGTGCCAGCAGTTCCCCAGACAGGATGGGGCACGAGCAGTACTTC.

CDR3 in amino acids: CASSQETATTGELFF. Here the CDR3 DNA reads TGCGCCAGCAGCCAAGAGACAGCGACCACCGGGGAGCTGTTTTTT. The chain is built from TRBV4-1 and TRBJ2-2; maybe TRBD1 (5 bases). This CDR3 comprises 15 residues. Trimming cost V 0 bases and J 4 bases, with 9 bases left between them. Looked up from germline, CDR1 is MGHRA and CDR2 is YSYEKL.